Following are 3 T cell receptor beta chains from one sample sequenced in a study of tumor-infiltrating lymphocytes in oesophageal squamous cell carcinoma. TCRdb independently ran MiXCR on the PCR reads; one entry per CDR3 protein. The table shows approximately 20,000 distinct CDR3 sequences, with around 41% occurring only once. The sequencing input was esophageal tumor tissue. These receptors were taken from a male donor with esophageal squamous cell carcinoma.

This clonotype qualifies as medium-sized. J is TRBJ2-3 and V is TRBV7-2, with D unclear. V lost 5 bases, J lost 0 bases, and 12 bases lay in between. Germline V CDR1 and CDR2: SGHTA, FQGNSA. CDR3 length equals 15 residues. The CDR3 loop is CASSAVLVSTDTQYF. CDR3 DNA: TGTGCCAGCAGCGCGGTTCTGGTGAGCACAGATACGCAGTATTTT.

This clonotype was picked up a small number of times. The chain uses TRBV7-8 and TRBJ2-3, with 8 bases fitting TRBD2. The CDR3 covers 18 residues. The V gene's germline CDR1 is SGHVS and CDR2 FQNEAQ. Losses at the gene ends were 0 bases for V and 0 bases for J; bases not matched to a gene: 8. Written as DNA, the CDR3 is TGTGCCAGCAGCTTAGCGAGGTCTAGCGGGCCGAGCACAGATACGCAGTATTTT. Its protein product is CASSLARSSGPSTDTQYF. The entire variable domain, with the rest obtained from reference TRBV7-8 and TRBJ2-3, is as follows: GAGVSQSPRYKVAKRGQDVALRCDPISGHVSLFWYQQALGQGPEFLTYFQNEAQLDKSGLPSDRFFAERPEGSVSTLKIQRTQQEDSAVYLCASSLARSSGPSTDTQYFGPGTRLTVL.

V is TRBV19 and J is TRBJ2-1; D gene ambiguous. The DNA end is a closer match to TRBJ2-7, so the J assignment may be wrong. This CDR3 has 11 amino acids. CDR1 and CDR2 from the germline V gene are LNHDA and SQIVND (reference sequence). The CDR3 is CATATAGEQYF. In DNA, the CDR3 is TGTGCCACCGCGACGGCCGGGGAGCAGTACTTC.